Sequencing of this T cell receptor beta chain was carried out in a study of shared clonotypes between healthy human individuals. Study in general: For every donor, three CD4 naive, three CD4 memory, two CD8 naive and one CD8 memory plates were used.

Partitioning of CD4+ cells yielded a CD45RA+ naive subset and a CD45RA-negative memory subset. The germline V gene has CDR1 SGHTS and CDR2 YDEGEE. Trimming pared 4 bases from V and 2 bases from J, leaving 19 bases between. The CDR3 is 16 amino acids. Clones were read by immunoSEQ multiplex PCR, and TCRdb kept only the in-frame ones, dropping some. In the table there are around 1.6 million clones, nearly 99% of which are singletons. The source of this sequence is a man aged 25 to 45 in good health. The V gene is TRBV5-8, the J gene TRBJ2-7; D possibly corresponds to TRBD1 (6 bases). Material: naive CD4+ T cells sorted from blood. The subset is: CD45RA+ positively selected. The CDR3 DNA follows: TGTGCCAGCAGCGCCGTAGGCTTCAGGGGCCCCTACGAGCAGTACTTC. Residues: CASSAVGFRGPYEQYF.